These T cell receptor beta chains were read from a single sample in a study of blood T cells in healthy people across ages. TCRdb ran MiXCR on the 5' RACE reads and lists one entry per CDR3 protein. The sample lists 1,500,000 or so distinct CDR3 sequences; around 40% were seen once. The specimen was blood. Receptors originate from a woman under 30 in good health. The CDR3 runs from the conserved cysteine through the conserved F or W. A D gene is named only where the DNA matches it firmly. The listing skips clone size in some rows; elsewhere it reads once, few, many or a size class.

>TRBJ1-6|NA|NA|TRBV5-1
CASSLERPPLHF
TGCGCCAGCAGCTTGGAACGGCCACCCCTCCACTTT
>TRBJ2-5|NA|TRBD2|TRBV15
CATSREGLVQETQYF
TGTGCCACCAGCAGAGAGGGACTAGTACAAGAGACCCAGTACTTC
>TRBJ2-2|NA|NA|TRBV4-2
CASSQGDGELFF
TGTGCCAGCAGCCAAGGCGACGGGGAGCTGTTTTTT
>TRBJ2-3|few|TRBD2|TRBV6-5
CATALTAGPTDTQYF
TGTGCCACCGCCCTGACAGCGGGGCCCACAGATACGCAGTATTTT
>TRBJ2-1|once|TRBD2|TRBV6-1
CASSETELAGGQHNEQFF
TGTGCCAGCAGTGAGACCGAGCTAGCGGGGGGTCAACACAATGAGCAGTTCTTC
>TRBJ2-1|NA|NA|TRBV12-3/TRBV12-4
CASSLHGGHPRNEQFF
TGTGCCAGCAGTTTACATGGAGGTCACCCTCGGAATGAGCAGTTCTTC
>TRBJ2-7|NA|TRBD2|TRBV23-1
CASSQSRGLAGGNHNEQYF
TGCGCCAGCAGTCAATCTAGGGGACTAGCGGGAGGGAACCACAATGAGCAGTACTTC
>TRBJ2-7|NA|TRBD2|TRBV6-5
CASSPYGTSGYEQYF
TGTGCCAGCAGTCCGTATGGGACTAGCGGATACGAGCAGTACTTC
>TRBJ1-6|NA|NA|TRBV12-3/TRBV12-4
CASSSHRHLHF
TGTGCCAGCAGTTCCCACAGGCACCTCCACTTT
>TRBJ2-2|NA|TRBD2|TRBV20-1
CSARDPSGSRSNTGELFF
TGCAGTGCTAGAGATCCTAGCGGCAGCCGCTCGAACACCGGGGAGCTGTTTTTT
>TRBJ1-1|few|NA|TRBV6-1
CASSDPPTMNTEAFF
TGTGCCAGCAGTGACCCGCCCACGATGAACACTGAAGCTTTCTTT
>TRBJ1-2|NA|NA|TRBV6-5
CASSSTLSGTYGYTF
TGTGCCAGCAGTTCTACACTTTCGGGAACCTATGGCTACACCTTC
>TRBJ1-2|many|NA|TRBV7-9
CASSLDRYGYTF
TGTGCCAGCAGTTTAGACCGATATGGCTACACCTTC
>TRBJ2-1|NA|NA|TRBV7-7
CASSLGGPSGAYNEQFF
TGTGCTAGCAGCTTAGGAGGGCCCTCCGGGGCCTACAATGAGCAGTTCTTC
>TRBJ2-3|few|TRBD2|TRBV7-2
CASSLGRSGSRSTDTQYF
TGTGCCAGCAGCTTAGGACGTAGCGGGAGTCGGAGCACAGATACGCAGTATTTT
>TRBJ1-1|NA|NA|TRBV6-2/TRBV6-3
CASSLWLGVDTEAFF
TGTGCCAGCAGTTTGTGGCTGGGGGTGGACACTGAAGCTTTCTTT
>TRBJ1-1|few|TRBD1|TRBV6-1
CASSVRQGREDTEAFF
TGTGCCAGCAGTGTACGACAGGGGCGGGAGGACACTGAAGCTTTCTTT
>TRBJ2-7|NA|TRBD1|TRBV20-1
CSARKGQSYEQYF
TGCAGTGCTAGAAAGGGACAGTCCTACGAGCAGTACTTC
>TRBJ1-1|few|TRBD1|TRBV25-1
CASSVGQGHNTEAFF
TGTGCCAGCAGTGTGGGACAGGGCCATAACACTGAAGCTTTCTTT
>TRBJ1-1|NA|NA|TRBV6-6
CASSYGRMNTEAFF
TGTGCCAGCAGTTACGGCCGGATGAACACTGAAGCTTTCTTT